This T cell receptor beta chain appears in the sequencing data of a study of cytomegalovirus exposure and HLA in healthy donors. Remarks on this clone: Its antigen is not known.

Method: immunoSEQ multiplex PCR; TCRdb's copy keeps in-frame clones and lacks some. The sample gives around 98,000 clones, 70% to 90% of which show up once; 3.9% is in the top ten. General observations from the study: According to a subsequent analysis, TCR clusters identified in the first cohort showed a tendency to co-occur across the roughly 120 validation repertoires. Whilst most TCR sequences proved rare, a subset of public TCRs occurred across many donors. TCR beta chains numbering approximately 150 were designated cytomegalovirus-associated.

Germline V lookup: CDR1 SGHTA, CDR2 FQGNSA. This CDR3 contains 17 residues. The V gene lost 7 bases and the J gene lost 5 bases, with 26 bases spanning the gap. The V gene is TRBV7-2, the J gene TRBJ1-1; D unclear. This receptor was taken from a woman in her 30s in good health and CMV-seronegative. The specimen sequenced was PBMCs. CDR3: CASTASPGDLGRTEAFF. The CDR3 nucleotides read TGTGCCAGCACCGCATCTCCGGGAGACTTAGGAAGGACTGAAGCTTTCTTT.